The rows below give T cell receptor beta chains drawn from one sample of a study of blood T cell repertoires in COVID-19. Assay used: immunoSEQ multiplex PCR; TCRdb lists only in-frame clones, some missing. The sample lists just over 300,000 clones, 70% to 90% occurring once. The sequencing sample was made of PBMCs or T cells enriched from blood (not recorded which). These receptor sequences come from a woman aged 40 to 50 who had recovered from COVID-19. Both conserved end residues are trimmed from each CDR3. A D gene is named only where the DNA matches it firmly.

v_gene	j_gene	d_gene	CDR3aa
TRBV7-3	TRBJ1-2	.	ASSLAGEGYT
TRBV6-5	TRBJ2-1	.	ASSNAGALRSPF
TRBV4-3	TRBJ1-3	TRBD1	ASSQEGGTGVSGNTIY
TRBV6-1	TRBJ1-5	.	ASSDRSLGNQPQH
TRBV7-9	TRBJ1-1	.	ASSGGDTEAF
TRBV4-1	TRBJ2-7	.	ASSPTAEPYEQY
TRBV6-5	TRBJ2-1	.	ASSSSSYNEQF
TRBV27	TRBJ2-7	.	ASMSSYEQY
TRBV11-2	TRBJ2-7	TRBD1	ASSQGQGWYEQY
TRBV25-1	TRBJ1-1	TRBD1	ASSASTGMDTEAF
TRBV18	TRBJ2-7	TRBD2	ASSPGLAGTLGYEQY
TRBV7-2	TRBJ2-7	TRBD2	ASSLDLGTSREQY
TRBV28	TRBJ2-3	.	ASSFRQGGDTQY
TRBV5-4	TRBJ2-2	.	ASGLANTGELF
TRBV2	TRBJ2-1	TRBD2	ASSVGLAVRYNEQF
TRBV11-3	TRBJ1-1	.	ASSLEGLLNTEAF
TRBV13	TRBJ1-3	.	ASSPRSPRGGNTIY
TRBV18	TRBJ2-5	.	ASSPVSRDSLGETQY
TRBV7-6	TRBJ2-7	TRBD1	ASSSHPGQLYEQY
TRBV7-9	TRBJ1-4	TRBD1	ASSTGQGRGYEKLF
TRBV9	TRBJ2-1	TRBD2	ASSPPLAGGLSEQF
TRBV5-6	TRBJ1-3	.	ASSVVGAGNTIY
TRBV19	TRBJ2-3	TRBD1	ASSPGQLSTQY
TRBV3-1/TRBV3-2	TRBJ2-1	.	ASSQGLSRRDEQF
TRBV7-9	TRBJ2-3	TRBD1	ASSRGSTGTTDTQY
TRBV11-3	TRBJ1-4	.	ASSLDRQGNEKLF
TRBV28	TRBJ1-3	.	ASSPPFPGVENTIY
TRBV30	TRBJ1-1	.	AWSGTANTEAF
TRBV6-1	TRBJ1-1	.	ASSEWEGGTTEAF
TRBV18	TRBJ2-7	TRBD1	ASSPRQGTGEQY
TRBV7-2	TRBJ2-1	TRBD2	ASSWGGLHNEQF
TRBV13	TRBJ2-7	TRBD1	ASSSAGTGVGEQY
TRBV28	TRBJ1-2	.	ASSFRGKLIYGYT
TRBV19	TRBJ1-1	.	ASSILPGATTEAF
TRBV19	TRBJ1-1	.	ASTGGSREAF
TRBV11-2	TRBJ2-7	.	ASSLDLGPRLSYEQY
TRBV18	TRBJ1-5	.	ASSLEHNQPQH
TRBV7-9	TRBJ2-1	TRBD2	ASSPSGGGSYNEQF
TRBV10-2	TRBJ2-5	TRBD2	ASTSLAGAQETQY
TRBV6-5	TRBJ1-6	TRBD1	ASSLRTGPSPLH
TRBV7-3	TRBJ1-2	TRBD1	ASSPGQGGDYGYT
TRBV3-1/TRBV3-2	TRBJ2-1	.	ASSQGTLNEQF